This TCR beta chain originates from a study of CXCR3-negative and CXCR3-positive naive CD8 T cells. The study sorted every CD8+ T cell subset in triplicate at 270,000 or so cells each. By phenotype, naive CD8+ T cells were CD45RO-CCR7+CD27+CD95-. Libraries of TRB cDNA were made by 5' RACE and carried UMIs. No DNA is given; TCRdb re-called the 5' RACE reads and lists each CDR3 protein once. This sample's clone table lists 100,000 to 150,000 distinct CDR3 sequences. This CDR3 contains 12 residues. Germline-derived CDR1 and CDR2 are SEHNR and FQNEAQ (reference sequence). The gene calls are TRBV7-9 and TRBJ1-1; TCRdb names TRBD1, which stays unverified in the absence of DNA. The sequencing sample was made of naive CXCR3- CD8+ T cells from blood. The subset denotes: CD45RO-CCR7+CD27+CD95- naive CD8+ T cells lacking CXCR3 (TNR3-). This clonotype was sampled from a human donor in good health. Some clones in this sample may be carry-over from other donors' samples. The CDR3 reads CASRTGGTEAFF.